One and the same sample provided the 2 T cell receptor beta chains below, sequenced in a study of shared clonotypes between healthy human individuals. Repertoires were generated with immunoSEQ multiplex PCR, while TCRdb's copy carries only in-frame clones and drops some. The table includes over a million clones, 95% to 99% detected once. The specimen was naive CD4+ T cells sorted from blood. Subset: CD45RA+ positively selected. The receptors were sampled from a man aged 25 to 40 in good health.

This clone came up once. The chain links TRBV2 to TRBJ2-7; D unresolved. The CDR3 totals 14 residues. Per germline, CDR1 SNHLY and CDR2 FYNNEI. Trimming took 6 bases from V and 3 from J, leaving 15 bases between them. CDR3 sequence (DNA): TGTGCCAGCAGCACCAATCGGGCAGACTACGAGCAGTACTTC. Encoded protein: CASSTNRADYEQYF. The full variable domain, with the rest looked up from reference TRBV2 and TRBJ2-7, is EPEVTQTPSHQVTQMGQEVILRCVPISNHLYFYWYRQILGQKVEFLVSFYNNEISEKSEIFDDQFSVERPDGSNFTLKIRSTKLEDSAMYFCASSTNRADYEQYFGPGTRLTVT.

The rearrangement links TRBV10-3 to TRBJ2-3, with 10 nucleotides matching TRBD2. CDR1 is ENHRY, CDR2 SYGVKD, per germline. J was trimmed by 0 bases and V by 3 bases; bases with no gene match: 0. This CDR3 contains 15 residues. CDR3 in amino acids: CAISELAGSTDTQYF. CDR3 DNA sequence: TGTGCCATCAGTGAACTAGCGGGGAGCACAGATACGCAGTATTTT.